This note documents a single T cell receptor beta chain sequence. Its target is unknown. The primer mix had 60 Vbeta and 13 Jbeta primers. The assay was immunoSEQ multiplex PCR, and TCRdb's table has in-frame clones only and misses some. The sample lists about 170,000 clones; about three quarters were seen once. The CDR3 contains 13 residues. Germline lookup yields CDR1 SGHTS and CDR2 YDEGEE. The ends were cut back, 0 bases at V and 7 bases at J, with 8 bases in the middle. The data were taken from a study of cytomegalovirus exposure and HLA in healthy donors. Study overall: As released early, the data held about 85 million unique TCRs from HLA-typed donors.

Study-wide findings and caveats: Investigators reported around 150 TCR beta chains as tied to cytomegalovirus. Looking again later, the authors saw that most CMV-associated TCR beta chains seemed HLA-restricted. Donor immune exposure was known only as CMV serostatus.

The receptor was derived from a female donor in good health and CMV-seronegative. The sequenced sample consisted of PBMCs. V usage is TRBV5-8 and J usage is TRBJ1-3; D remains ambiguous. In nucleotides, the CDR3 is TGTGCCAGCAGCTTGGGCAGGTGGAACACCATATATTTT. Its protein product is CASSLGRWNTIYF.